These 32 T cell receptor beta chains originate from one sample sequenced in a study of naive and memory T cell subsets. Reverse transcription of blood and skin TCR RNA was primed at alpha and beta constant regions. TCRdb redid the calling of the 5' RACE reads with MiXCR, one entry per CDR3 protein. The table has tens of thousands of distinct CDR3 sequences, under 30% seen once. RNA was extracted from 2.5 to 3 ml of whole blood of healthy adults. These receptors were taken from a female donor in good health.

With respect to this clonotype: The CDR3 does not end in the conserved phenylalanine or tryptophan, so this is likely a read error. It is unclear where the CDR3 begins or ends on the DNA, so no DNA is shown, and the CDR3 is as TCRdb lists it. This chain connects TRBV12-3 or TRBV12-4 to TRBJ1-5; the table names TRBD1, a call not compared with the DNA. 15 amino acids form the CDR3, both terminal residues included. The CDR3 is CASRRKTGDNQPQQG.

The rearrangement links TRBV7-3 to TRBJ2-7, with 8 positions matching TRBD2. Germline-derived CDR1 and CDR2 are SGHTA and FQGTGA. There are 13 residues in the CDR3. The J segment lost 2 bases and the V segment lost 9 bases, leaving 6 bases of the junction unmatched. In DNA, the CDR3 is TGTGCCAGTATCACGGGAGGGCCCTACGAGCAGTACTTC. Amino acids: CASITGGPYEQYF.

The chain uses TRBV27 and TRBJ2-7; no definite D call. This CDR3 is built from 14 residues. The V gene lost 5 bases and the J gene lost 4 bases, with 15 bases spanning the gap. In germline, CDR1 is MNHEY, CDR2 SMNVEV (reference sequence). The CDR3 bases are TGTGCCAGCAGTCGATCAAGTCGGGCTTACGAGCAGTACTTC. Its translation is CASSRSSRAYEQYF.

The chain uses TRBV29-1 and TRBJ2-5; perhaps TRBD1 as D (5 bases). This CDR3 has 13 residues. Germline lookup yields CDR1 SQVTM and CDR2 ANQGSEA. With 4 bases removed from V and 3 bases from J, the gap between germline ends came to 12 bases. The CDR3 DNA is TGCAGCGTTGCGGGCAGGGTAAAAGAGACCCAGTACTTC. Residues: CSVAGRVKETQYF.

This clonotype rates as medium-sized. The genes are TRBV11-1 and TRBJ2-1, with a weak D call TRBD1 (5 bases). This CDR3 spans 15 amino acids. Germline CDR1 SGHAT, CDR2 FQDESV (reference sequence). Trimming shortened V by 0 bases and J by 6 bases, and 12 bases separated the two germline ends. In nucleotides, the CDR3 is TGTGCCAGCAGCTTAGCTGGGGCTTCCCTCAATGAGCAGTTCTTC. Protein product: CASSLAGASLNEQFF.

Within the sample, this clonotype is medium-sized. The chain joins TRBV4-1 to TRBJ1-1; no clear D gene. Between the trimmed V and J ends, which lost 0 bases and 0 bases, there was a span of 11 bases. Per the germline V gene, CDR1 is MGHRA and CDR2 is YSYEKL. The CDR3 contains 16 residues. In DNA form, the CDR3 reads TGCGCCAGCAGCCAAGAGCCTAGACCCATGAACACTGAAGCTTTCTTT. Encoded protein: CASSQEPRPMNTEAFF.

The V gene is TRBV20-1, the J gene TRBJ1-2; no definite D call. The V end was cut by 0 bases, the J end by 11 bases, with 13 bases between. Germline loops: CDR1 DFQATT, CDR2 SNEGSKA (reference sequence). This CDR3 region has 12 residues. The CDR3 is CSARDSPGRYTF. The CDR3 DNA reads TGCAGTGCTAGAGATTCCCCAGGAAGATACACCTTC.

Relative to its sample, this clonotype is medium-sized. The chain couples TRBV5-1 to TRBJ2-3, with 8 bases aligning to TRBD2. This CDR3 has 14 amino acids. The germline gives CDR1 SGHRS, CDR2 YFSETQ. Germline trimming cut 4 bases from V and 9 bases from J; bases unmatched to any gene: 10. The CDR3 reads CASSPTGTRGTQYF. The CDR3 DNA reads as TGCGCCAGCAGCCCGACCGGGACTAGGGGGACGCAGTATTTT.

Many counts were recorded for this clonotype. CDR3 sequence: CASSQQGGVLNTQYF. As DNA, the CDR3 is TGTGCCAGCAGCCAACAGGGTGGTGTTTTGAATACGCAGTATTTT. The rearrangement links TRBV6-1 to TRBJ2-3, with a weak D call TRBD1 (6 bases). V lost 6 bases, J lost 7 bases, and 20 bases lay in between. CDR1 is MNHNS, CDR2 SASEGT, per germline. The CDR3 runs 15 residues.

V and J are TRBV6-2 or TRBV6-3 and TRBJ2-3; no clear D. This CDR3 region has 12 residues. The V end was cut by 4 bases, the J end by 7 bases, with 9 bases between. Per germline, CDR1 MNHEY and CDR2 SVGEGT. This chain's CDR3 is CASSCSTYTQYF. CDR3 coding DNA: TGTGCCAGCAGTTGCTCGACCTATACGCAGTATTTT.

This clonotype was seen a few times. The gene calls are TRBV20-1 and TRBJ2-3; D is unresolved. Germline CDR1 is DFQATT and CDR2 is SNEGSKA (reference sequence). The CDR3 contains 14 residues. Deletions cut 3 bases from V and 0 bases from J, with 10 bases between. This CDR3 is CSARSRSSTDTQYF. The CDR3 nucleotides read TGCAGTGCTAGGTCCCGGTCTAGCACAGATACGCAGTATTTT.

This clonotype has at least ten counts. This rearrangement joins TRBV12-3 or TRBV12-4 to TRBJ2-2; the D is unclear. The CDR3 length is 11 residues. Trimming took 2 bases from V and 9 from J, leaving 4 bases between them. The CDR3 region has the DNA TGTGCCAGCAGTTTATTCAGGGAGCTGTTTTTT. Protein product: CASSLFRELFF.

This chain's CDR3 is CAWSAWGSTDTEAFF. CDR3 sequence (DNA): TGTGCCTGGAGTGCCTGGGGAAGCACAGACACTGAAGCTTTCTTT. The rearrangement links TRBV30 to TRBJ1-1, with no clear D. The CDR3 is 15 residues long. V lost 1 base and J 3 bases, leaving 15 bases between the germline ends. Germline V CDR1 and CDR2: GTSNPN, SVGIG (reference sequence).

This clonotype is labeled medium-sized. V and J are TRBV4-1 and TRBJ2-1, with TRBD1 as a possible D gene (5 bases). Germline-derived CDR1 and CDR2 are MGHRA and YSYEKL. V was shortened by 1 base and J by 7 bases, with 20 bases between the two germline ends. The CDR3 consists of 17 residues. Written as DNA, the CDR3 is TGCGCCAGCAGCCAAGTGTTTTCGGCCGGCTGGACAAATGAGCAGTTCTTC. Protein product: CASSQVFSAGWTNEQFF.

This clonotype was seen at least ten times. The V and J genes are TRBV16 and TRBJ1-1, with D possibly TRBD1 on 6 matching bases. CDR1 and CDR2 (germline): KGHSY, FQNENV. Trimming stripped 1 base from V and 1 base from J, with 16 bases between. CDR3 length equals 17 residues. This CDR3 is CASSQFMGGEPNTEAFF. Written as DNA, the CDR3 is TGTGCCAGCAGCCAATTTATGGGGGGCGAACCGAACACTGAAGCTTTCTTT.

In its sample, this clonotype was seen many times. The rearrangement joins TRBV12-3 or TRBV12-4 to TRBJ1-1, with a possible D match to TRBD1 (6 bases). This CDR3 contains 13 residues. V dropped 7 bases and J dropped 1 base, with 10 bases sitting between them. Written as DNA, the CDR3 is TGTGCCAGCAAGTGGACAGCGAACACTGAAGCTTTCTTT. Amino acids: CASKWTANTEAFF.

This clonotype was counted many times. The chain has TRBV20-1 and TRBJ2-1; no firm D call. The CDR3 is 12 amino acids. Per germline, CDR1 DFQATT and CDR2 SNEGSKA (reference sequence). Trimming shortened V by 7 bases and J by 6 bases, and 13 bases separated the two germline ends. This chain's CDR3 is CSDADWCNEQFF. DNA for the CDR3: TGCAGTGACGCCGACTGGTGCAATGAGCAGTTCTTC.

By share, this clonotype ranks as medium-sized. This chain uses TRBV7-2 with TRBJ2-7; 7 bases map to TRBD2. This CDR3 comprises 14 residues. Germline V lookup: CDR1 SGHTA, CDR2 FQGNSA. V trimming: 4 bases; J trimming: 3 bases; junction bases outside the gene matches: 6. The CDR3 bases are TGTGCCAGCAGCTCCCGGGACTATATCTACGAGCAGTACTTC. It codes for CASSSRDYIYEQYF.

This clonotype is classed as medium-sized. The chain uses TRBV18 and TRBJ1-5, with D perhaps TRBD1 (6 bases). V was pared by 3 bases and J by 0 bases, with 9 bases between. CDR1 KGHSH and CDR2 LQKENI come from the germline V gene. The CDR3 runs to 15 residues. The CDR3 spells CASSPEGHSNQPQHF. The CDR3 nucleotides read TGTGCCAGCTCACCGGAGGGACATAGCAATCAGCCCCAGCATTTT.

This chain connects TRBV20-1 to TRBJ2-5; 12 nucleotides align to TRBD2. In germline, CDR1 is DFQATT, CDR2 SNEGSKA (reference sequence). CDR3 length equals 14 residues. Losses at the gene ends were 5 bases for V and 3 bases for J; bases not matched to a gene: 4. CDR3 sequence: CSALRLAGEETQYF. For the CDR3, the DNA is TGCAGTGCTCTGAGACTAGCGGGAGAAGAGACCCAGTACTTC.

The chain carries TRBV12-3 or TRBV12-4 and TRBJ2-7; D is undetermined. CDR3 size: 14 residues. Trimming took 3 bases from V and 4 from J, leaving 13 bases between them. The CDR3 spells CASSLSAGPYEQYF. In DNA form, the CDR3 reads TGTGCCAGCAGTTTGTCGGCAGGACCTTACGAGCAGTACTTC.

In its sample, this clonotype was seen many times. This CDR3 reads CASSVPASPNNEQFF. As DNA, the CDR3 is TGTGCCAGCAGCGTACCGGCTAGCCCGAACAATGAGCAGTTCTTC. V and J are TRBV9 and TRBJ2-1, with a possible D match to TRBD2 (5 bases). Looked up from germline, CDR1 is SGDLS and CDR2 is YYNGEE. This CDR3 region has 15 residues. Trimming took off 1 base at V and 5 bases at J, with 13 bases between the two ends.

This clonotype has just a few counts. This sequence joins TRBV10-3 and TRBJ2-3; D remains unclear. The CDR3 totals 13 residues. Germline V gene sequence: CDR1 ENHRY, CDR2 SYGVKD. Trimming removed 6 bases from V and 1 base from J, with 8 bases in between. CDR3: CAISAIGTDTQYF. Written as DNA, the CDR3 is TGTGCCATCAGCGCTATCGGCACAGATACGCAGTATTTT.

This clonotype is labeled medium-sized. The J gene is TRBJ2-7, the V gene TRBV6-2 or TRBV6-3; D may be TRBD1 (5 bases). The V gene lost 4 bases and the J gene lost 0 bases, with 10 bases spanning the gap. Germline V gene lookup returns CDR1 MNHEY and CDR2 SVGEGT. The CDR3 length is 14 residues. The CDR3 nucleotides read TGTGCCAGCAGTTTGTTCAGGGACTCCTACGAGCAGTACTTC. This gives the protein CASSLFRDSYEQYF.

The chain employs TRBV13 and TRBJ1-1; no firm D call. Germline V gene sequence: CDR1 PRHDT, CDR2 FYEKMQ (reference sequence). This CDR3 comprises 13 residues. The V end lost 0 bases, the J end lost 11 bases, and 13 bases lay between the germline ends. DNA for the CDR3: TGTGCCAGCAGCTTAGGGCATGGCGCGAAGGCTTTCTTT. It codes for CASSLGHGAKAFF.

The rearrangement uses TRBV12-3 or TRBV12-4 and TRBJ2-2; the D is unclear. This CDR3 is 12 amino acids long. V dropped 8 bases and J dropped 1 base, with 5 bases sitting between them. CDR3 nucleotide sequence: TGTGCCAGCGAGGAGAACACCGGGGAGCTGTTTTTT. Translated: CASEENTGELFF.

Concerning this clonotype itself: This may be a read error: a much more frequent sequence differs by one nucleotide. The chain joins TRBV6-4 to TRBJ2-3; no firm D call. There are 15 residues in the CDR3. V lost 0 bases and J lost 3, with 10 bases in between. Germline V gene data show CDR1 as MRHNA and CDR2 as SNTAGT. CDR3 sequence: CASSDSAQSTDTQYF. In DNA form, the CDR3 reads TGTGCCAGCAGTGACTCGGCGCAGTCGACAGATACGCAGTATTTT.

This chain links TRBV6-6 with TRBJ2-5, with a tentative D call TRBD2 (6 bases). This CDR3 region has 13 residues. Germline CDR1 MNHNY, CDR2 SVGAGI (reference sequence). Trimming took 5 bases from V and 4 from J, leaving 11 bases between them. For the CDR3, the DNA is TGTGCCAGCAGTGGGGGGACGGGAGAGACCCAGTACTTC. It specifies CASSGGTGETQYF.

The V gene is TRBV12-3 or TRBV12-4, the J gene TRBJ2-7; TRBD1 agrees at 7 bases. With 3 bases clipped from V and 1 base from J, the junction kept 3 bases outside the gene matches. The CDR3 runs to 14 residues. The chain's CDR3 is CASSFRQGSYEQYF. The CDR3 nucleotides read TGTGCCAGCAGTTTTCGACAGGGATCCTACGAGCAGTACTTC.

This CDR3 reads CAISSPSGAMEWKKYEQYF. In DNA, the CDR3 is TGTGCCATCAGCTCCCCAAGCGGGGCGATGGAGTGGAAGAAGTACGAGCAGTACTTC. V gene TRBV10-3 combines with J gene TRBJ2-7, with 7 bases that match TRBD2. CDR3 length equals 19 residues. Germline V CDR1 and CDR2: ENHRY, SYGVKD. V gave up 6 bases and J gave up 4 bases; unmatched junction bases: 24.

By proportion, this clonotype is medium-sized. The chain joins TRBV18 to TRBJ2-3, with D possibly being TRBD2 (5 bases). Germline CDR1 reads KGHSH; CDR2 reads LQKENI. V dropped 5 bases and J dropped 0 bases, with 9 bases sitting between them. This CDR3 contains 14 residues. This chain's CDR3 is CASSTRTSTDTQYF. The CDR3 region has the DNA TGTGCCAGCTCAACCAGGACTAGCACAGATACGCAGTATTTT.

Here the CDR3 reads CASSLGTSDRNEQFF. The CDR3 DNA reads TGTGCCAGCAGCTTGGGGACTAGCGACCGCAATGAGCAGTTCTTC. The rearrangement joins TRBV5-6 to TRBJ2-1; 9 bases map to TRBD2. The J segment lost 6 bases and the V segment lost 0 bases, leaving 4 bases of the junction unmatched. The germline CDR1 and CDR2 sequences are SGHDT and YYEEEE. The CDR3 contains 15 residues.